One T cell receptor beta chain is described in this entry. The antigen is not known. The data originate from a study of cytomegalovirus exposure and HLA in healthy donors. General observations from the study: Within a later analysis, the majority of CMV-associated TCR beta chains appeared HLA-restricted. Researchers reportedly found TCR beta sequences accurately predicted most subjects' HLA-A and HLA-B alleles.

Germline lookup yields CDR1 SGHKS and CDR2 YYEKEE (reference sequence). V shed 5 bases and J 3 bases; nucleotides not matched to a gene: 6. The CDR3 contains 14 residues. The PCR used 60 Vbeta and 13 Jbeta primers. The assay was immunoSEQ multiplex PCR, and TCRdb's table has in-frame clones only and misses some. The sample holds some 90,000 clones, more than 75% seen once. Sample: PBMCs. The V gene is TRBV5-5, the J gene TRBJ2-7, with 9 bases aligning to TRBD1. This clonotype was obtained from a woman aged 50 to 60 in good health and CMV-seropositive. The DNA for the CDR3 is TGTGCCAGCAGGTCCGGGACAGGGAGCTACGAGCAGTACTTC. Translation: CASRSGTGSYEQYF.